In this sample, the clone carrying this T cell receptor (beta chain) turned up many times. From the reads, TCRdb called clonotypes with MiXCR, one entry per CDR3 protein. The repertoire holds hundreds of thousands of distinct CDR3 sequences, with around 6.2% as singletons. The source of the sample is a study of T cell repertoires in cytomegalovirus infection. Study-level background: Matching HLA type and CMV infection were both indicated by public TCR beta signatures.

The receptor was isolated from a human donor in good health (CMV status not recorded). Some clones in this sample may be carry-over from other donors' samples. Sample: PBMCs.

CDR3 bases: TGTGCCAGCAGCTCCTCACTTTACGAGCAGTACTTC. It is translated as CASSSSLYEQYF. The rearrangement uses TRBV7-9 and TRBJ2-7; no firm D call. CDR1 is SEHNR and CDR2 is FQNEAQ in the germline V gene (reference sequence). The germline V and J ends were trimmed by 4 bases and 4 bases, with 8 bases remaining between them. CDR3 length: 12 residues.